The 21 T cell receptor beta chains given below trace back to one sample, sequenced in a study of T-cell reconstitution after alpha-beta-depleted transplantation in children. The TCRbeta library incorporated unique molecular identifiers. MiXCR was run by TCRdb on the PCR reads, yielding one entry per CDR3 protein. The sample records 65,000 to 85,000 distinct CDR3 sequences, 11% being singletons. Sequenced material: PBMCs, taken before TCRalphabeta/CD19-depleted stem cell transplant. The receptors stem from a boy younger than 18 with acute myeloid leukemia, due to receive a stem cell transplant.

In its sample, this clonotype was seen many times. The CDR3 sequence: CASSRTYSNQPQHF. As DNA, the CDR3 is TGTGCCAGCAGCCGGACTTATAGCAATCAGCCCCAGCATTTT. This chain uses TRBV3-1 with TRBJ1-5; D gene uncertain. From germline, CDR1 is LGHDT and CDR2 YNNKEL (reference sequence). The CDR3 extends over 14 amino acids. V gave up 4 bases and J gave up 0 bases, with 7 bases separating them.

This clonotype was recorded at least ten times. The chain couples TRBV5-6 to TRBJ2-4; D is uncertain. V gave up 0 bases and J gave up 0 bases, with 7 bases separating them. The CDR3 is 15 amino acids. Germline CDR1 reads SGHDT; CDR2 reads YYEEEE. The CDR3 DNA reads TGTGCCAGCAGCTTGGGTCTCGTAGCCAAAAACATTCAGTACTTC. As protein: CASSLGLVAKNIQYF.

This clonotype was seen many times. The V call is TRBV7-9, the J call TRBJ2-5; 9 bases fit TRBD1. The CDR3 extends over 14 amino acids. CDR1 is SEHNR and CDR2 is FQNEAQ in the germline V gene (reference sequence). Losses at the gene ends were 4 bases for V and 3 bases for J; bases not matched to a gene: 3. The CDR3 bases are TGTGCCAGCAGCTACAGGACAGGGGAAGAGACCCAGTACTTC. Amino acids: CASSYRTGEETQYF.

The gene calls are TRBV29-1 and TRBJ1-1, with D uncertain. The CDR3 length is 10 residues. CDR1 is SQVTM and CDR2 is ANQGSEA in the germline V gene. V was shortened by 4 bases and J by 5 bases, with 5 bases between the two germline ends. CDR3 sequence reads: CSVGETEAFF. For the CDR3, the DNA is TGCAGCGTTGGGGAGACTGAAGCTTTCTTT.

In its sample, this clonotype was seen many times. The chain is built from TRBV6-2 or TRBV6-3 and TRBJ2-7, with D possibly being TRBD2 (8 bases). CDR1 and CDR2 (germline): MNHEY, SVGEGT. The V end was cut by 6 bases, the J end by 3 bases, with 21 bases between. The CDR3 runs 16 residues. CDR3 amino acids: CASSQGVAGRFYEQYF. CDR3 nucleotide sequence: TGTGCCAGCAGCCAGGGGGTAGCGGGAAGATTCTACGAGCAGTACTTC.

This clonotype was observed at least ten times. V gene TRBV5-1 combines with J gene TRBJ2-7; either TRBD1 or TRBD2 may fit D (5 bases each). Germline V gene sequence: CDR1 SGHRS, CDR2 YFSETQ. Deletions cut 2 bases from V and 5 bases from J, with 14 bases between. The CDR3 extends over 14 amino acids. CDR3 sequence: CASSFGPGADEQYF. CDR3 nucleotide sequence: TGCGCCAGCAGCTTCGGACCCGGGGCAGACGAGCAGTACTTC.

This clonotype showed up many times. The J gene is TRBJ2-7, the V gene TRBV20-1; 9 nucleotides match TRBD2. Per germline, CDR1 DFQATT and CDR2 SNEGSKA (reference sequence). The ends lost 5 bases at V and 0 bases at J; junction bases unmatched: 17. The CDR3 consists of 18 residues. As DNA, the CDR3 is TGCAGTGCTGAGGACCTTACTAGCGGGCGTCCCAGCTCCTACGAGCAGTACTTC. Translating it yields CSAEDLTSGRPSSYEQYF.

This clonotype has at least ten counts. The rearrangement links TRBV4-1 to TRBJ1-5; maybe TRBD1 (5 bases). Germline V gives CDR1 MGHRA, CDR2 YSYEKL. Trimming removed 1 base at V and 5 bases at J, with 18 bases between. The CDR3 runs 17 residues. The CDR3 DNA follows: TGCGCCAGCAGCCAAGTGGATATGGGACTCCTCTATCAGCCCCAGCATTTT. It translates to CASSQVDMGLLYQPQHF.

This clonotype was observed at least ten times. The CDR3 region has the DNA TGTGCCAGCAGCTCCGACAGGGTAGGAGACACTGAAGCTTTCTTT. Protein product: CASSSDRVGDTEAFF. The V gene is TRBV6-1, the J gene TRBJ1-1, with TRBD1 identical over 7 bases. This CDR3 has 15 residues. Germline lookup yields CDR1 MNHNS and CDR2 SASEGT. V lost 6 bases to trimming and J lost 3 bases; unmatched junction nucleotides: 10.

This clonotype was seen a few times. The chain joins TRBV29-1 to TRBJ2-6; 10 bases map to TRBD1. V lost 4 bases, J lost 0 bases, and 3 bases stayed unmatched. There are 16 residues in the CDR3. Per the germline V gene, CDR1 is SQVTM and CDR2 is ANQGSEA. The chain's CDR3 is CSVAGTGDSGANVLTF. The DNA for the CDR3 is TGCAGCGTTGCGGGGACAGGGGACTCTGGGGCCAACGTCCTGACTTTC.

This clonotype was counted only a few times. This sequence joins TRBV6-2 or TRBV6-3 and TRBJ1-2; D not resolved. The length of the CDR3 is 12 residues. Germline V gene data show CDR1 as MNHEY and CDR2 as SVGEGT. V was trimmed by 7 bases and J by 8 bases, leaving 14 bases between them. The CDR3 DNA reads TGTGCCAGCAACCCACGGGGTCAAGGCTACACCTTC. As protein: CASNPRGQGYTF.

This clonotype was recorded at least ten times. The chain employs TRBV7-3 and TRBJ2-1, with 8 bases that match TRBD2. The germline V gene has CDR1 SGHTA and CDR2 FQGTGA. J gave up 7 bases and V 2 bases, and 10 bases lay outside the gene matches. This CDR3 is built from 16 residues. The CDR3 DNA is TGTGCCAGCAGCTTATCTAGGAGCGGGAGAGGGAATGAGCAGTTCTTC. Translating it yields CASSLSRSGRGNEQFF.

This clonotype appeared many times. V usage is TRBV20-1 and J usage is TRBJ1-4, with TRBD1 matching 7 bases. V trimming: 6 bases; J trimming: 16 bases; junction bases outside the gene matches: 14. CDR3 length equals 12 residues. The V gene's germline CDR1 is DFQATT and CDR2 SNEGSKA (reference sequence). CDR3 amino acids: CSAFPDTGVPFF. DNA for the CDR3: TGCAGTGCCTTCCCCGACACAGGGGTTCCGTTTTTT.

The sample holds many counts of this clonotype. This chain links TRBV27 with TRBJ1-6; D not certain. This CDR3 is 14 amino acids long. V was pared by 3 bases and J by 9 bases, with 12 bases between. The germline CDR1 and CDR2 sequences are MNHEY and SMNVEV (reference sequence). CDR3 coding DNA: TGTGCCAGCAGTTTGAGGGAGGAATCTTCACCCCTCCACTTT. This translates into CASSLREESSPLHF.

This clonotype was seen ten or more times. The chain couples TRBV7-6 to TRBJ1-5; D is ambiguous. The CDR3 runs 14 residues. The V end was cut by 5 bases, the J end by 9 bases, with 17 bases between. Germline V gene data show CDR1 as SGHVS and CDR2 as FNYEAQ. The CDR3 sequence: CASSPNTDPGPQHF. The CDR3 DNA follows: TGTGCCAGCAGCCCAAACACGGATCCCGGGCCCCAGCATTTT. Variable domain in full (rest from reference TRBV7-6 and TRBJ1-5): GAGVSQSPRYKVTKRGQDVALRCDPISGHVSLYWYRQALGQGPEFLTYFNYEAQQDKSGLPNDRFSAERPEGSISTLTIQRTEQRDSAMYRCASSPNTDPGPQHFGDGTRLSIL.

This clonotype was detected many times. This CDR3 is CASSQGTSGFTDTQYF. Written as DNA, the CDR3 is TGTGCCAGCAGCCAAGGGACTAGCGGATTCACAGATACGCAGTATTTT. V gene TRBV3-1 combines with J gene TRBJ2-3; 10 positions agree with TRBD2. CDR1 and CDR2 (germline): LGHDT, YNNKEL (reference sequence). The CDR3 extends over 16 amino acids. The V segment lost 1 base and the J segment 2 bases; nucleotides outside the gene matches: 3.

The table lists this clonotype with many counts. The V and J genes are TRBV5-1 and TRBJ2-7; 8 positions match TRBD2. After removal of 4 bases from V and 0 bases from J, the junction contained 3 bases not matched to a gene. The germline V gene has CDR1 SGHRS and CDR2 YFSETQ. The CDR3 consists of 14 residues. CDR3 sequence: CASSPGGSSYEQYF. In DNA, the CDR3 is TGCGCCAGCAGCCCGGGAGGGTCCTCCTACGAGCAGTACTTC.

This clonotype has ten or more counts. The chain has TRBV27 and TRBJ1-5, with unresolved D. There are 16 residues in the CDR3. CDR1 is MNHEY, CDR2 SMNVEV, per germline (reference sequence). Between the trimmed V and J ends, which lost 1 base and 0 bases, there was a span of 10 bases. CDR3 nucleotide sequence: TGTGCCAGCAGTTTATTGTACGACTATAGCAATCAGCCCCAGCATTTT. Its protein product is CASSLLYDYSNQPQHF.

The chain is built from TRBV14 and TRBJ2-6; the D is unclear. The CDR3 is made up of 17 amino acids. Trimming removed 2 bases at V and 0 bases at J, with 11 bases between. Germline V gives CDR1 SGHDN, CDR2 FVKESK. For the CDR3, the DNA is TGTGCCAGCAGCCAACCAGCAGATAGCTCTGGGGCCAACGTCCTGACTTTC. Protein: CASSQPADSSGANVLTF.

There are many counts of this clonotype. This chain uses TRBV14 with TRBJ2-1; D perhaps matches TRBD1 (6 bases). In germline, CDR1 is SGHDN, CDR2 FVKESK. The CDR3 has 17 amino acids. V was shortened by 5 bases and J by 3 bases, with 20 bases between the two germline ends. CDR3 nucleotides: TGTGCCAGCAGCGTGAATCCCGGGACATTGATCTACAATGAGCAGTTCTTC. Translated, it gives CASSVNPGTLIYNEQFF.

This clonotype occurred many times. This chain links TRBV4-2 with TRBJ2-3; 14 nucleotides match TRBD2. The CDR3 totals 18 residues. With V trimmed by 0 bases and J by 4 bases, 6 bases remained unmatched. The germline gives CDR1 LGHNA, CDR2 YNFKEQ. The CDR3 sequence is CASSQDWGTSGRADTQYF. Here the CDR3 DNA reads TGTGCCAGCAGCCAAGATTGGGGGACTAGCGGGAGAGCAGATACGCAGTATTTT.